A selection of T cell receptor beta chains follows, all from one sample in a study of response to subunit inactivated influenza vaccine. In TCRdb, the RT-PCR reads were re-called with MiXCR into one record per CDR3 protein. This sample carries 500,000 or so distinct CDR3 sequences, 16% of them seen once, and the ten largest clones take over 2.5%. Specimen: CD4+ T cells sorted from PBMCs, collected approximately 25 months after vaccination. The receptors here all came from a man aged 45 to 75 who received an inactivated influenza vaccine. The CDR3 runs from the conserved cysteine through the conserved F or W. D genes are given only for firm matches. Clone sizes are given selectively: once, few, many, or a class where the clone is expanded.

d_gene	v_gene	abundance	j_gene	len	CDR3nt	CDR3aa
TRBD1	TRBV10-3	NA	TRBJ1-5	14	TGTGCCATCAGGGGACAGAACAGTAATCAGCCCCAGCATTTT	CAIRGQNSNQPQHF
TRBD1	TRBV5-1	many	TRBJ1-6	16	TGCGCCAGCAGCTTCGATCGGTCGCAGGGGGAATCACCCCTCCACTTT	CASSFDRSQGESPLHF
NA	TRBV20-1	NA	TRBJ2-5	15	TGCAGTGCTATACCACAGGGTCGGTCTCAAGAGACCCAGTACTTC	CSAIPQGRSQETQYF
TRBD2	TRBV4-3	NA	TRBJ2-1	16	TGCGCCAGCAGCCAAGACCAGGGGACTAGCAGTAATGAGCAGTTCTTC	CASSQDQGTSSNEQFF
NA	TRBV4-3	NA	TRBJ1-2	14	TGCGCCAGCAGCTCGTCAGGGTCAGGCGATGGCTACACCTTC	CASSSSGSGDGYTF
NA	TRBV20-1	few	TRBJ2-5	15	TGCAGTGCTACTCCGCGGCGGATGAACCAAGAGACCCAGTACTTC	CSATPRRMNQETQYF
NA	TRBV29-1	once	TRBJ2-3	15	TGCAGCGTTGCAATAGGGCAGTCTAGCACAGATACGCAGTATTTT	CSVAIGQSSTDTQYF
NA	TRBV20-1	NA	TRBJ2-3	14	TGCAGTACTCGAGCAGGGATCAGCACAGATACGCAGTATTTT	CSTRAGISTDTQYF
TRBD2	TRBV12-3/TRBV12-4	few	TRBJ2-1	15	TGTGCCAGCAAACCGGGACTAGCGGATTACAATGAGCAGTTCTTC	CASKPGLADYNEQFF
NA	TRBV5-1	many	TRBJ2-2	13	TGTGCCAGCAGTTCAGGGAACACCGGGGAGCTGTTTTTT	CASSSGNTGELFF
NA	TRBV20-1	NA	TRBJ2-2	15	TGCAGTGCTAGACCTCCGGGTCCCGGGGCCGGGGAGCTGTTTTTT	CSARPPGPGAGELFF
TRBD2	TRBV2	few	TRBJ2-1	14	TGTGCCAGCATGTGGACTAGCGGCTACAATGAGCAGTTCTTC	CASMWTSGYNEQFF
TRBD2	TRBV5-1	many	TRBJ2-3	16	TGCGCCAGCAGCTTGGATATAGCGGGGTTCACAGATACGCAGTATTTT	CASSLDIAGFTDTQYF
NA	TRBV5-5	NA	TRBJ2-1	15	TGTGCCAGCAGCTTGGAGGGGACCAGCGGGAATGAGCAGTTCTTC	CASSLEGTSGNEQFF
TRBD1	TRBV7-2	NA	TRBJ2-5	16	TGTGCCAGCAGCTTAGGAGGTGGACAGGGACGAGAGACCCAGTACTTC	CASSLGGGQGRETQYF
NA	TRBV27	NA	TRBJ1-2	13	TGTGCCAGCAGGGAAGGGCCTAACTATGGCTACACCTTC	CASREGPNYGYTF
TRBD2	TRBV11-1	few	TRBJ2-3	18	TGTGCCAGCAGCCTGCCCCTGAAACTAGCGGGCAGCACAGATACGCAGTATTTT	CASSLPLKLAGSTDTQYF
TRBD2	TRBV12-3/TRBV12-4	once	TRBJ2-3	18	TGTGCCCGCTGTTTAGCGTCCTGGGGGGGGTGGTCTTCAGATACGCAGTATTTT	CARCLASWGGWSSDTQYF
TRBD1	TRBV5-1	few	TRBJ2-1	15	TGCGCCAGCAGCACCTCCGGGACAGGGTACAATGAGCAGTTCTTC	CASSTSGTGYNEQFF
NA	TRBV9	few	TRBJ2-2	14	TGTGCCAGCAGCGTAGTAGGGAGAGGCGGGGAGCTGTTTTTT	CASSVVGRGGELFF
NA	TRBV4-3	few	TRBJ2-7	14	TGCGCCAGCAGCCAAGATTACGGGACGCTAGGGCAGTACTTC	CASSQDYGTLGQYF
NA	TRBV7-8	NA	TRBJ2-2	15	TGTGCCAGCAGCTTATCCGCTCCGAACACCGGGGAGCTGTTTTTT	CASSLSAPNTGELFF
TRBD2	TRBV15	few	TRBJ2-2	14	TGTGCCACCCGACTAGCTGAGAACACCGGGGAGCTGTTTTTT	CATRLAENTGELFF
TRBD2	TRBV24-1	NA	TRBJ2-3	14	TGTGCCACCAGTACGGGCGGGAGTATCGATACGCAGTATTTT	CATSTGGSIDTQYF
NA	TRBV4-3	NA	TRBJ1-2	16	TGCGCCAGCAGTCAGCTAAGGGGGAACGGGGACTATGGCTACACCTTC	CASSQLRGNGDYGYTF
NA	TRBV12-3/TRBV12-4	NA	TRBJ2-7	13	TGTGCCAGCAGGCCGGCTTCGGGGAACAGTGAGTACTTC	CASRPASGNSEYF
NA	TRBV20-1	few	TRBJ1-3	11	TGCAGTGCCCGAGGGGGAAACACCATATATTTT	CSARGGNTIYF
TRBD2	TRBV7-3	NA	TRBJ2-3	17	TGTGCCAGCAGCTTAGGCCTAGCGGGAGACTGGGAAGATACGCAGTATTTT	CASSLGLAGDWEDTQYF
NA	TRBV28	few	TRBJ2-7	12	TGTGCCAGCAGTTTATTCACGGGCAGGGAATACTTC	CASSLFTGREYF
TRBD2	TRBV5-1	NA	TRBJ2-7	15	TGCGCCAGCAGCTTGGGACTAGCGGGGGGGCGCGAGCAGTACTTC	CASSLGLAGGREQYF
TRBD1	TRBV24-1	NA	TRBJ2-3	16	TGTGCCACCAGTTTAACGGGGACAGGGTGGACAGATACGCAGTATTTT	CATSLTGTGWTDTQYF
TRBD2	TRBV12-3/TRBV12-4	NA	TRBJ2-2	14	TGTGCCAGCAGTTTCTTGACGGGAGGAGGGGAGCTGTTTTTT	CASSFLTGGGELFF
NA	TRBV12-3/TRBV12-4	many	TRBJ2-1	16	TGTGCCAGCAGTTTAGGGGCGAGAAGCTCCTACAATGAGCAGTTCTTC	CASSLGARSSYNEQFF
NA	TRBV5-1	once	TRBJ2-7	12	TGCGCCAGCAGCTCGAAGAGGTACGAGCAGTACTTC	CASSSKRYEQYF
NA	TRBV5-6	NA	TRBJ2-7	11	TGTGCCAGCAGCTTTGCGAACGAGCAGTACTTC	CASSFANEQYF
NA	TRBV20-1	few	TRBJ2-1	16	TGCAGTGCTGCCCCCGGACTGGGGAGCTCCTACAATGAGCAGTTCTTC	CSAAPGLGSSYNEQFF
NA	TRBV12-3/TRBV12-4	NA	TRBJ1-1	13	TGTGCCAGCAGTTCAACAGGGAGGACTGAAGCTTTCTTT	CASSSTGRTEAFF
NA	TRBV28	NA	TRBJ2-2	18	TGTGCCAGCAGTTTATTAGGAGGGGGGCAGGGACTCACCGGGGAGCTGTTTTTT	CASSLLGGGQGLTGELFF
NA	TRBV7-2	few	TRBJ2-7	14	TGTGCCAGCAGCTTAGAGGCTGCGACTTACGAGCAGTACTTC	CASSLEAATYEQYF
NA	TRBV20-1	many	TRBJ2-2	15	TGCAGTGCTAGCCAAGGGCGGAAAAACACCGGGGAGCTGTTTTTT	CSASQGRKNTGELFF
NA	TRBV20-1	NA	TRBJ1-2	12	TGCAGTGCTAGAAATACTAGGGACGGCTACACCTTC	CSARNTRDGYTF
NA	TRBV20-1	few	TRBJ2-3	16	TGCAGTGCTAGCGCCCAAAGAGGCTATTTCACAGATACGCAGTATTTT	CSASAQRGYFTDTQYF
NA	TRBV2	few	TRBJ2-7	11	TGTGCCAGCATCCAGGGCTACGAGCAGTACTTC	CASIQGYEQYF
NA	TRBV6-1	many	TRBJ1-5	14	TGTGCCAGCTCGGCAGGAGATGGCAATCAGCCCCAGCATTTT	CASSAGDGNQPQHF
NA	TRBV29-1	NA	TRBJ1-1	14	TGCAGCGCCCCGAGTGCAGGGAAGAACACTGAAGCTTTCTTT	CSAPSAGKNTEAFF
NA	TRBV9	NA	TRBJ1-5	14	TGTGCCAGCAGCGATGGGCCCAACAATCAGCCCCAGCATTTT	CASSDGPNNQPQHF
NA	TRBV7-9	many	TRBJ2-3	13	TGTGCCAGCAGTTTAGGGGGGGCAGATACGCAGTATTTT	CASSLGGADTQYF
NA	TRBV29-1	few	TRBJ1-1	13	TGCAGCGTTGGCCTCGACAGGAACACTGAAGCTTTCTTT	CSVGLDRNTEAFF
TRBD1	TRBV11-2	few	TRBJ2-5	14	TGTGCCAGCAGCTTTCAGGGGGTGCTAGAGACCCAGTACTTC	CASSFQGVLETQYF
NA	TRBV24-1	NA	TRBJ2-1	16	TGTGCCACCAGTACCACCGGGACTTTCTCCTACAATGAGCAGTTCTTC	CATSTTGTFSYNEQFF